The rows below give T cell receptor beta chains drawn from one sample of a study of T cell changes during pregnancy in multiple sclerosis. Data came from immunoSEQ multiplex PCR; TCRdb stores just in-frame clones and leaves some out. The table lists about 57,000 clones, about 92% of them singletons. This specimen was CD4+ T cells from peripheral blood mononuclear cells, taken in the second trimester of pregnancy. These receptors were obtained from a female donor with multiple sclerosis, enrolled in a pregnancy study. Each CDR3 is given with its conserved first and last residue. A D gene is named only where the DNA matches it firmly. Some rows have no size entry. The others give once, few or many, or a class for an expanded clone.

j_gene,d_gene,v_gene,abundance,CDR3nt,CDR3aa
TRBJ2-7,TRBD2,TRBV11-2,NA,TGTGCCAGCCGGGGGGGACCCCAAACCTACTACGAGCAGTACTTC,CASRGGPQTYYEQYF
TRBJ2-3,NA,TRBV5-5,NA,TGTGCCAGCAGCTTGACGGGGTCAAGTATGAATACGCAGTATTTT,CASSLTGSSMNTQYF
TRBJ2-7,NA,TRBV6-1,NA,TGTGCCAGCGGGCTAGCACTTTCCTACGAGCAGTACTTC,CASGLALSYEQYF
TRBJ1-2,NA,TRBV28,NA,TGTGCCAGCAGTTTTCAGGGGAACTATGGCTACACCTTC,CASSFQGNYGYTF
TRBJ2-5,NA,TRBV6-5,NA,TGTGCCAGCAGTTACCCAACAGGGAAGGGAGAGACCCAGTACTTC,CASSYPTGKGETQYF
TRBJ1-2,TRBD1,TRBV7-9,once,TGTGCCAGCAGCTTGGGACAGCTCTCTAACTATGGCTACACCTTC,CASSLGQLSNYGYTF
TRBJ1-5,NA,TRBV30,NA,TGTGCCTGGAGTCACACAGGGCTAAATCAGCCCCAGCATTTT,CAWSHTGLNQPQHF
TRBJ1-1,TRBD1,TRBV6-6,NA,TGTGCCAGCAGTCCCGACAGGGTCGCTTTCTTT,CASSPDRVAFF
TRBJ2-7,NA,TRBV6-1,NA,TGTGCCAGCAGTGAGGTTGGGGCGCACTACGAGCAGTACTTC,CASSEVGAHYEQYF
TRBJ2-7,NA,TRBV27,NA,TGTGCCAGCAGTTTTACCGGGACCTACGAGCAGTACTTC,CASSFTGTYEQYF
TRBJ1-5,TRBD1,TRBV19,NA,TGTGCCAGTAGTGGAGACAGGGATCAGCCCCAGCATTTT,CASSGDRDQPQHF
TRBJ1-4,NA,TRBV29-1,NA,TGCAGCGTAAAATCAGGGTTAAACGATGAAAAACTGTTTTTT,CSVKSGLNDEKLFF
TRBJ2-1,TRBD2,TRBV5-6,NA,TGTGCCAGCAGCTTGGCCCGGGAGGGGAGGTACAATGAGCAGTTCTTC,CASSLAREGRYNEQFF
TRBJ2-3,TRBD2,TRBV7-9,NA,TGTGCCAGCAGCTCCCCGGTCCTAGCGGGAGTGGTAGATACGCAGTATTTT,CASSSPVLAGVVDTQYF
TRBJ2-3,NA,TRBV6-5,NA,TGTGCCAGCATGGGCGGGAATGGGACAGATACGCAGTATTTT,CASMGGNGTDTQYF
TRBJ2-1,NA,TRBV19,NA,TGTGCCAGTAGTATGGCCCCCCTCGCGGGTCAGGCCAATGAGCAGTTCTTC,CASSMAPLAGQANEQFF
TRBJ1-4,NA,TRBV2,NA,TGTGCCAGCAGTGCAAGCGGGAGGGGCGAAAAACTGTTTTTT,CASSASGRGEKLFF
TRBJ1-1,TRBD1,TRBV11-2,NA,TGTGCCAGCAGCTTACTCCGTGGACAGGGTGGGGCTGAAGCTTTCTTT,CASSLLRGQGGAEAFF
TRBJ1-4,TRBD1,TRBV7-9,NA,TGTGCCAGCAGTCTAATAGGGGGCAATAATGAAAAACTGTTTTTT,CASSLIGGNNEKLFF
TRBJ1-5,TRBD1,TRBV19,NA,TGTGCCAGTAGTATCCGGGGACAGGGGAGAAATCAGCCCCAGCATTTT,CASSIRGQGRNQPQHF
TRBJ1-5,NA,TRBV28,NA,TGTGCCAGCAGTTTAACTGGGATCAGGGCCCAGCATTTT,CASSLTGIRAQHF
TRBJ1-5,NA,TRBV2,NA,TGTGCCAGCAGTGATGGAGAGGGAAAGCGAAATCAGCCCCAGCATTTT,CASSDGEGKRNQPQHF
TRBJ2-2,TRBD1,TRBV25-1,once,TGTGCCAGCAGTGAATTGGCCGGGACAGGCAGAAACACCGGGGAGCTGTTTTTT,CASSELAGTGRNTGELFF
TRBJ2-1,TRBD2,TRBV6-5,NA,TGTGCCAGCAGGAACGGGGGGACCTACAATGAGCAGTTCTTC,CASRNGGTYNEQFF
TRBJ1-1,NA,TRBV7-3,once,TGTGCCAGCAGCCCAGGGCGGGGGTTGGGCACTGAAGCTTTCTTT,CASSPGRGLGTEAFF
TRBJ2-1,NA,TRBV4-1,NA,TGCGCCAGCGGATTGGGCGGGGTCTCCTACAATGAGCAGTTCTTC,CASGLGGVSYNEQFF
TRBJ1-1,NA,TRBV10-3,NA,TGTGCCACCCGGGACTGGATGAACACTGAAGCTTTCTTT,CATRDWMNTEAFF
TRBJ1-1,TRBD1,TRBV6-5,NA,TGTGCCAGCAGTTACAGGGGGCTCGGGAACACTGAAGCTTTCTTT,CASSYRGLGNTEAFF
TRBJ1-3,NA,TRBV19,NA,TGTGCCAGTAAAGGAACGGGTGATGGAAACACCATATATTTT,CASKGTGDGNTIYF
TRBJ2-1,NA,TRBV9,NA,TGTGCCAGCAGCGTAGTGCCGGGTGTCGATGAGCAGTTCTTC,CASSVVPGVDEQFF
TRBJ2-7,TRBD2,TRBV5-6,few,TGTGCCAGCAGCTTGGTGGGGCAGAGACTAGCCCAAAACGAGCAGTACTTC,CASSLVGQRLAQNEQYF
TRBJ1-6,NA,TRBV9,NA,TGTGCCAGCAGCGTAGGGCGAGGGAATTCACCCCTCCACTTT,CASSVGRGNSPLHF
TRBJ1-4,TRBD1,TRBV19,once,TGTGCCAGTAGTATTGGAGGGGGCGGTGAAAAACTGTTTTTT,CASSIGGGGEKLFF
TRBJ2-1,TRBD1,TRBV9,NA,TGTGCCAGCAGCATCTCCGGGACAGGATCCTACAATGAGCAGTTCTTC,CASSISGTGSYNEQFF
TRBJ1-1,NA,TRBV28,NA,TGTGCCAGCAGTTTATTAGGCAGGGACACTGAAGCTTTCTTT,CASSLLGRDTEAFF
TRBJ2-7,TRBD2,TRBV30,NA,TGTGCCTGGAGCAAAAGAGCGGGGGGGAGGTTCGAGCAGTACTTC,CAWSKRAGGRFEQYF
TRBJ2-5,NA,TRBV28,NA,TGTGCCAGCAGTTTTTTAGAGTTTAACCAAGAGACCCAGTACTTC,CASSFLEFNQETQYF
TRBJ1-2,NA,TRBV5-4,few,TGTGCCAGCAGCTTGGAGCGTGGCCTCGATGGCTACACCTTC,CASSLERGLDGYTF